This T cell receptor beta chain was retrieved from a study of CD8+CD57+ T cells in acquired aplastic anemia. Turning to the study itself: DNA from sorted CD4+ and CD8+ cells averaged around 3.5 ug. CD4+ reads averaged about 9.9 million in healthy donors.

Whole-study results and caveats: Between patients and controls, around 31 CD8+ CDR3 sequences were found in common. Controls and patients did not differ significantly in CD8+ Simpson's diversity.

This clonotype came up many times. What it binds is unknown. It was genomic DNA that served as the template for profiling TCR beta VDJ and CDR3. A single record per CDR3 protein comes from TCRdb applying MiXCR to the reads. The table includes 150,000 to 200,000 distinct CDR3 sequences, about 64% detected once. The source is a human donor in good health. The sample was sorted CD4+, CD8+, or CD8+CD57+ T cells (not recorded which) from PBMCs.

The CDR3 reads CASSYTNREGTEAFF. CDR3 DNA: TGTGCCAGCAGTTACACCAACAGGGAAGGCACTGAAGCTTTCTTT. The genes are TRBV6-6 and TRBJ1-1; D possibly corresponds to TRBD1 (6 bases). The V gene lost 2 bases and the J gene lost 4 bases, with 14 bases spanning the gap. The CDR3 has 15 amino acids. Germline V gives CDR1 MNHNY, CDR2 SVGAGI (reference sequence).